This T cell receptor (beta chain) was documented in a study of blood T cell repertoires in COVID-19 (dated by TCRdb to 2018 to 2020). For context, the study as a whole: The collaborator samples originated in the United States, Italy and Spain and spanned the acute and convalescent phases of COVID-19. The material from the prospective study consisted of cDNA or gDNA derived from T cells, B-cell-depleted T cells, or PBMCs. Subjects who had been exposed to COVID-19, were actively infected with it, or had recovered from it provided the deeply sampled blood TCRbeta repertoires that made up the dataset. The repertoires were made available in a free public database intended to serve as a resource for research on the immune response to SARS-CoV-2. The samples were drawn from two sources: the first 160 participants of the ongoing ImmuneRACE study, and 1,200 or so subjects contributed by 6 global collaborators. A de-identified subject ID, COVID-19 status, age in years and sex were almost always included in the sample metadata. HLA class I and class II types, where available, came from metadata supplied by the sample provider rather than from assay-based typing.

This clone was counted a single time. Its antigen remains undetermined. Per-nucleotide qualities are absent, and no much larger clonotype sits a single base away. Reading from cysteine to phenylalanine, the CDR3 counts 13 amino acids. Solely the CDR3 DNA is kept, with 39 bases framed from the first base. The germline V gene sets CDR1 to SGHRS and CDR2 to YFSETQ. V and J lose 4 bases and 0 bases, and a span of 5 bases separates them. TCRbeta CDR3 regions were amplified from genomic DNA by means of the immunoSEQ Assay, a bias-controlled multiplex PCR. The published analysis was carried out like this. Nucleated cell counts per sample were estimated from amplification of reference gene primers within the assay. To quantify the absolute abundance of each unique TCRbeta CDR3 rearrangement, sequence reads were collapsed and filtered. For each sample, productive Simpson clonality was calculated as the square root of Simpson's diversity index over productive rearrangements. Imported from immuneACCESS, the table was reduced by TCRdb to in-frame sequences with V and J called. These copies leave out some clones; in studies compared against another copy, an unresolved V gene accounts for under half, and the cause of the remainder is not known. V and J calls and clone size are those listed in that table; D and trimming were worked out from the DNA. The sample yields approximately 250,000 clones; approximately 80% were counted once. Together, the top ten hold around 7.8% of the sample.

Each collaborating institution followed its own protocols to collect whole blood in K2EDTA tubes. Collaborator samples were shipped for TCRbeta analysis as frozen whole blood, isolated PBMCs, or DNA extracted from either sample type. What the work shows at the level of the full study, not this receptor alone: The amount of clinical and demographic metadata varied by source and participant and was provided uncurated.

The sequencing sample was made of peripheral blood. The source is a human donor in a cohort sampled during active COVID-19. Rearrangement joined TRBV5-1 to TRBJ1-5, with no reliable assignment of the D segment. At the DNA level, the sequence is TGCGCCAGCAGCGCTAATAGCAATCAGCCCCAGCATTTT. Protein translation: CASSANSNQPQHF.